The clone carrying this T cell receptor (beta chain) was found many times. As to time point: newly diagnosed GD, antithyroid drugs for less than 3 months. PBMC RNA served as the TCR library source. Per American Thyroid Association guidelines, Graves' disease was diagnosed. This record comes from a study of regulatory T cells in long-lasting Graves disease. With iRepertoire HTBI primers and Arm-PCR of CDR3 regions, TCR beta libraries were built. TCRdb passed the multiplex PCR reads through MiXCR, listing each CDR3 protein once. The table has approximately 560,000 distinct CDR3 sequences, roughly 16% seen once; the top ten hold around 12%. The CDR3 length is 14 residues. V trimming: 4 bases; J trimming: 4 bases; junction bases outside the gene matches: 7. CDR1 is SGHAT, CDR2 FQNNGV, per germline. The sample was also linked to a second study, of T cells in Graves' hyperthyroidism and ophthalmopathy. Per that study: Primed by the HTBI set, a first-round RT-PCR was run on the TCR CDR3. In simple terms, a model built on 13 V-J features told ophthalmopathy apart from stable hyperthyroidism.

The TCR comes from a man younger than 35 with Graves disease. The specimen was peripheral blood mononuclear cells (PBMCs), collected at new diagnosis, from a patient treated with antithyroid drugs. This chain joins TRBV11-2 and TRBJ2-7; TRBD1 aligns across 7 bases. CDR3 amino acids: CASSSSGTAYEQYF. DNA of the CDR3: TGTGCCAGCAGCTCAAGTGGGACAGCTTACGAGCAGTACTTC.